This TCR beta chain was identified in a study of neoadjuvant anti-PD-1 for oral cavity cancer. Overall study context: Patients without progression received a fourth nivolumab dose around day 43, then surgical resection on days 50-56.

This clone has a single count. As to time point: after neoadjuvant nivolumab, at surgical resection. These newly diagnosed stage II-IVA oral cavity squamous cell carcinoma patients had no prior systemic or radiation treatment. Cohort: HPV-negative, locally advanced oral cavity squamous cell carcinoma patients. The protocol was immunoSEQ multiplex PCR, while the TCRdb copy is restricted to in-frame clones and leaves out a portion. The table lists tens of thousands of clones, about 85% of them singletons. CDR1 is SGDLS and CDR2 is YYNGEE in the germline V gene. Trimming removed 0 bases from V and 1 base from J, with 12 bases in between. The CDR3 extends over 16 amino acids.

The input for sequencing was PBMCs, taken after nivolumab (anti-PD-1) treatment. The gene calls are TRBV9 and TRBJ2-3, with D tentatively TRBD2 (5 bases). The TCR sequence derives from a person between 35 and 79 years old with oral cavity squamous cell carcinoma. CDR3: CASSVVPGLRTDTQYF. CDR3 nucleotide sequence: TGTGCCAGCAGCGTAGTCCCCGGACTCCGCACAGATACGCAGTATTTT.